The entry that follows covers one T cell receptor (beta chain) sequence. Here immunoSEQ multiplex PCR was the method, and the copy in TCRdb shows in-frame clones only, minus some. The sample lists tens of thousands of clones; about 90% were seen once. The CDR3 runs to 18 residues. Trimming removed 6 bases from V and 2 bases from J; junction bases left unmatched: 15. Germline lookup yields CDR1 MDHEN and CDR2 SYDVKM. The sample originates from a study of T cells after somatic rescue of genetic block. Input material: peripheral blood mononuclear cells (PBMCs). The clonotype comes from a young woman. V usage is TRBV28 and J usage is TRBJ1-5, with TRBD1 matching over 8 bases. The CDR3: CASSPWVDRGGGNQPQHF. Written as DNA, the CDR3 is TGTGCCAGCAGCCCCTGGGTTGACAGGGGAGGAGGCAATCAGCCCCAGCATTTT.